These 32 T cell receptor beta chains were all obtained from the same sample, sequenced in a study of CD8+ T cells in alopecia areata. Extraction of RNA preceded its reverse transcription into cDNA, which served as the sequencing template. This table comes from immunoSEQ multiplex PCR, and its TCRdb copy is limited to in-frame clones, with some not included. The sample has 45,000 to 60,000 clones; around 96% are singletons. Sequencing used CD8+ T cells sorted from blood, obtained at week 0. The source is a human donor with alopecia areata.

The chain employs TRBV11-2 and TRBJ2-7, with D uncertain. Germline lookup yields CDR1 SGHAT and CDR2 FQNNGV. V gave up 1 base and J gave up 2 bases, with 6 bases separating them. The CDR3 has 13 residues. This chain's CDR3 is CASSLGRPYEQYF. As DNA, the CDR3 is TGTGCCAGCAGCTTAGGCAGACCCTACGAGCAGTACTTC.

This rearrangement joins TRBV7-9 to TRBJ1-1; D is unresolved. This CDR3 spans 15 amino acids. Per germline, CDR1 SEHNR and CDR2 FQNEAQ (reference sequence). Trimming pared 1 base from V and 1 base from J, leaving 10 bases between. The CDR3 loop is CASSLVLRTNTEAFF. The CDR3 DNA reads TGTGCCAGCAGCTTAGTGTTACGGACGAACACTGAAGCTTTCTTT.

In this sample, this clone turned up once. V gene TRBV15 combines with J gene TRBJ2-2; D perhaps matches TRBD1 (6 bases). Germline CDR1 LNHNV, CDR2 YYDKDF (reference sequence). The germline V and J ends were trimmed by 6 bases and 3 bases, with 17 bases remaining between them. The length of the CDR3 is 16 residues. The CDR3 protein is CATSQLWDTHTGELFF. CDR3 DNA: TGTGCCACCAGTCAATTATGGGACACCCACACCGGGGAGCTGTTTTTT.

A single count supports this clone. V gene TRBV23-1 combines with J gene TRBJ2-3; 7 bases fit TRBD2. TRBV23-1 is annotated as an ORF whose role is uncertain. V was pared by 2 bases and J by 1 base, with 6 bases of the junction left unmatched. This CDR3 region has 16 residues. CDR3 in DNA: TGCGCCAGCAGTCAAAATACTAGCGAATGCACAGATACGCAGTATTTT. Its translation is CASSQNTSECTDTQYF.

The rearrangement links TRBV10-2 to TRBJ2-1, with unresolved D. CDR3 length equals 10 residues. Germline V gene sequence: CDR1 WSHSY, CDR2 SAAADI. V lost 4 bases and J lost 6, with 1 base in between. The CDR3 spells CASSANEQFF. The CDR3 DNA is TGCGCCAGCAGTGCCAATGAGCAGTTCTTC.

The rearrangement joins TRBV9 to TRBJ2-1; TRBD2 aligns across 9 bases. CDR1 is SGDLS and CDR2 is YYNGEE in the germline V gene. Germline trimming cut 0 bases from V and 10 bases from J; bases unmatched to any gene: 8. CDR3 length equals 15 residues. The CDR3 loop reads CASSVEDASGDEQFF. CDR3 nucleotide sequence: TGTGCCAGCAGCGTAGAGGACGCTAGCGGGGACGAGCAGTTCTTC.

This clone was recorded only once. J is TRBJ2-3 and V is TRBV21-1; the table assigns TRBD2, which was not confirmed against the DNA. TRBV21-1 is a pseudogene segment. The CDR3 totals 16 residues. CDR3 bases: TGTGCCAGCAGCTTTAGGAAGAGGGCTCGCTCAAATACGCAGTATTTT. Its protein is CASSFRKRARSNTQYF.

This chain uses TRBV19 with TRBJ2-3; D is possibly TRBD1 (5 bases). The CDR3 contains 13 residues. CDR1 and CDR2 from the germline V gene are LNHDA and SQIVND (reference sequence). V gave up 10 bases and J gave up 2 bases, with 13 bases separating them. CDR3 in amino acids: CATQGTTTDTQYF. DNA of the CDR3: TGTGCCACCCAGGGCACAACCACAGATACGCAGTATTTT.

The V gene is TRBV7-6, the J gene TRBJ2-1; tentative D call: TRBD1 (7 bases). The V end lost 11 bases, the J end lost 10 bases, and 15 bases lay between the germline ends. Looked up from germline, CDR1 is SGHVS and CDR2 is FNYEAQ. This CDR3 comprises 11 residues. The CDR3 DNA sequence: TGTGCCTCCTCCAGGGGGGTGGAGCAGTTCTTC. It yields the protein CASSRGVEQFF.

The chain couples TRBV6-5 to TRBJ2-7; D gene ambiguous. V gave up 4 bases and J gave up 1 base, with 17 bases separating them. Germline values: CDR1 MNHEY, CDR2 SVGAGI. This CDR3 has 16 amino acids. CDR3 coding DNA: TGTGCCAGCAGTTCCGCGTTGTACGGCGCATCCTACGAGCAGTACTTC. Encoded protein: CASSSALYGASYEQYF.

The chain is built from TRBV6-5 and TRBJ1-6; D may be TRBD1 (6 bases). There are 13 residues in the CDR3. With 2 bases removed from V and 13 bases from J, the gap between germline ends came to 12 bases. Germline assignment: CDR1 MNHEY and CDR2 SVGAGI. The CDR3 coding sequence is TGTGCCAGCAGTTACCGGGACACCACGCCCCTCCACTTT. Its translation: CASSYRDTTPLHF.

This clone has only one observation. This chain connects TRBV5-1 to TRBJ2-1; the match to TRBD1 covers 7 bases. With 5 bases clipped from V and 2 bases from J, the junction kept 4 bases outside the gene matches. Germline CDR1 reads SGHRS; CDR2 reads YFSETQ. The CDR3 length is 14 residues. The CDR3 nucleotides read TGCGCCAGCAGTCCAGGGGGTACCTACAATGAGCAGTTCTTC. Protein sequence: CASSPGGTYNEQFF.

This chain joins TRBV29-1 and TRBJ1-1; D uncertain. V gave up 7 bases and J gave up 1 base, with 16 bases separating them. CDR1 is SQVTM, CDR2 ANQGSEA, per germline. This CDR3 region has 14 residues. The chain's CDR3 is CSAVMEPRNTEAFF. The DNA of the CDR3 is TGCAGCGCTGTCATGGAGCCACGGAACACTGAAGCTTTCTTT.

The rearrangement links TRBV15 to TRBJ2-7; D might be TRBD1 or TRBD2, each matching 6 bases. CDR1 and CDR2 (germline): LNHNV, YYDKDF (reference sequence). Trimming pared 3 bases from V and 2 bases from J, leaving 17 bases between. This CDR3 contains 16 residues. CDR3 nucleotide sequence: TGTGCCACCAGCAGTACCTCTAGGGGGGTGACCTACGAGCAGTACTTC. It yields the protein CATSSTSRGVTYEQYF.

The V gene is TRBV29-1, the J gene TRBJ2-7; 10 nucleotides agree with TRBD2. CDR3 length: 15 residues. Per the germline V gene, CDR1 is SQVTM and CDR2 is ANQGSEA. The J segment lost 5 bases and the V segment lost 3 bases, leaving 10 bases of the junction unmatched. This CDR3 reads CSVEVAGGKANEQYF. The DNA for the CDR3 is TGCAGCGTTGAGGTAGCGGGGGGCAAAGCGAACGAGCAGTACTTC.

The chain recombines TRBV7-8 with TRBJ2-1, with D perhaps assigned TRBD1 or TRBD2 (5 bases each). V lost 5 bases to trimming and J lost 9 bases, with 14 bases between them. The CDR3 length is 13 residues. CDR1 SGHVS and CDR2 FQNEAQ come from the germline V gene. CDR3 sequence reads: CASSIGGGTEQFF. The DNA of the CDR3 is TGTGCCAGCAGCATAGGTGGGGGAACTGAGCAGTTCTTC.

The chain employs TRBV19 and TRBJ2-7; the match to TRBD1 covers 11 bases. Looked up from germline, CDR1 is LNHDA and CDR2 is SQIVND (reference sequence). The V segment lost 8 bases and the J segment 3 bases; nucleotides outside the gene matches: 6. The CDR3 is 14 amino acids. The CDR3 coding sequence is TGTGCCAGTCGCGGACAGGGGGCCAGCTACGAGCAGTACTTC. Its protein is CASRGQGASYEQYF.

The genes are TRBV30 and TRBJ2-1; 9 positions match TRBD2. The CDR3 sequence is 15 residues long. Per germline, CDR1 GTSNPN and CDR2 SVGIG (reference sequence). J gave up 7 bases and V 4 bases, and 11 bases lay outside the gene matches. This chain's CDR3 is CAWTNTGTSKNEQFF. In DNA form, the CDR3 reads TGTGCCTGGACCAACACCGGGACTAGCAAGAATGAGCAGTTCTTC.

The chain is built from TRBV7-9 and TRBJ2-7, with 8 bases lining up with TRBD2. With 5 bases clipped from V and 3 bases from J, the junction kept 9 bases outside the gene matches. Germline CDR1 is SEHNR and CDR2 is FQNEAQ (reference sequence). The CDR3 totals 15 residues. The CDR3 protein is CASSDGGGRYYEQYF. In DNA form, the CDR3 reads TGTGCCAGCAGCGACGGAGGCGGGAGGTACTACGAGCAGTACTTC.

The CDR3 DNA follows: TGCAGCGTTACTCCGGGACGGTCGAACACTGAAGCTTTCTTT. Protein sequence: CSVTPGRSNTEAFF. This chain joins TRBV29-1 and TRBJ1-1; tentative D call: TRBD1 (5 bases). Germline V lookup: CDR1 SQVTM, CDR2 ANQGSEA. CDR3 length: 14 amino acids. The V end was cut by 5 bases, the J end by 1 base, with 14 bases between. The entire variable domain, with the rest obtained from reference TRBV29-1 and TRBJ1-1, is as follows: SAVISQKPSRDICQRGTSLTIQCQVDSQVTMMFWYRQQPGQSLTLIATANQGSEATYESGFVIDKFPISRPNLTFSTLTVSNMSPEDSSIYLCSVTPGRSNTEAFFGQGTRLTVV.

The CDR3 coding sequence is TGTGCCAGCAGCCCTCACCCGAACCGCGGCTACACCTTC. Its translation: CASSPHPNRGYTF. The rearrangement joins TRBV14 to TRBJ1-2; D is unresolved. Germline lookup yields CDR1 SGHDN and CDR2 FVKESK. The CDR3 contains 13 residues. V was clipped by 4 bases and J by 8 bases, with 14 bases between them.

V is TRBV23-1 and J is TRBJ2-6; D may be TRBD1 or TRBD2 (5 bases each). TRBV23-1 is placed among ORFs of uncertain function. The ends were cut back, 3 bases at V and 0 bases at J, with 12 bases in the middle. This CDR3 is 17 amino acids long. The chain's CDR3 is CASSHPRDGSGANVLTF. The CDR3 bases are TGCGCCAGCAGTCACCCTCGGGACGGCTCTGGGGCCAACGTCCTGACTTTC.

CDR3 residues: CASSLKGGQETQYF. The CDR3 DNA is TGCGCCAGCAGCCTGAAGGGAGGTCAAGAGACCCAGTACTTC. This rearrangement joins TRBV4-3 to TRBJ2-5; weak D call: TRBD2 (6 bases). The germline gives CDR1 LGHNA, CDR2 YSLEER. The germline V and J ends were trimmed by 4 bases and 2 bases, with 11 bases remaining between them. The length of the CDR3 is 14 residues.

The chain is built from TRBV2 and TRBJ2-1, with 13 bases lining up with TRBD2. The V and J ends lost 6 bases and 4 bases, in that order; junction bases with no gene match: 3. The germline CDR1 and CDR2 sequences are SNHLY and FYNNEI. This CDR3 region has 15 residues. The CDR3 nucleotides read TGTGCCAGCAGAACTAGCGGGGGGGCTTACAATGAGCAGTTCTTC. This gives the protein CASRTSGGAYNEQFF. The full variable domain, with the rest looked up from reference TRBV2 and TRBJ2-1, is EPEVTQTPSHQVTQMGQEVILRCVPISNHLYFYWYRQILGQKVEFLVSFYNNEISEKSEIFDDQFSVERPDGSNFTLKIRSTKLEDSAMYFCASRTSGGAYNEQFFGPGTRLTVL.

J is TRBJ2-3 and V is TRBV7-2, with D unclear. V shed 1 base and J shed 0 bases, with 14 bases lying between them. Germline CDR1 SGHTA, CDR2 FQGNSA. This CDR3 is 17 amino acids long. The CDR3 DNA sequence: TGTGCCAGCAGCTTAGGTCGGACCGACCCTAGCACAGATACGCAGTATTTT. This sequence encodes CASSLGRTDPSTDTQYF.

This chain uses TRBV5-5 with TRBJ2-1; D gene ambiguous. Germline V gene sequence: CDR1 SGHKS, CDR2 YYEKEE (reference sequence). The CDR3 extends over 12 amino acids. With 3 bases removed from V and 5 bases from J, the gap between germline ends came to 6 bases. CDR3 DNA: TGTGCCAGCAGCTGGTTGAACAATGAGCAGTTCTTC. This encodes CASSWLNNEQFF. The whole variable domain, remainder taken from reference TRBV5-5 and TRBJ2-1, is DAGVTQSPTHLIKTRGQQVTLRCSPISGHKSVSWYQQVLGQGPQFIFQYYEKEERGRGNFPDRFSARQFPNYSSELNVNALLLGDSALYLCASSWLNNEQFFGPGTRLTVL.

The gene calls are TRBV5-1 and TRBJ2-5; no definite D call. The CDR3 sequence is 15 residues long. With 4 bases removed from V and 1 base from J, the gap between germline ends came to 14 bases. Looked up from germline, CDR1 is SGHRS and CDR2 is YFSETQ. The CDR3 is CASSPSSVPQETQYF. For the CDR3, the DNA is TGCGCCAGCAGCCCTTCGTCGGTGCCCCAAGAGACCCAGTACTTC.

The V gene is TRBV10-3, the J gene TRBJ2-2, with D maybe TRBD1 (5 bases). Trimming removed 6 bases at V and 3 bases at J, with 23 bases between. CDR1 and CDR2 (germline): ENHRY, SYGVKD. This CDR3 comprises 18 residues. In DNA, the CDR3 is TGTGCCATCAGCCGACGGCTCCCCGAAGCGACAGACACCGGGGAGCTGTTTTTT. It yields the protein CAISRRLPEATDTGELFF.

V usage is TRBV9 and J usage is TRBJ2-1, with a weak D call TRBD2 (5 bases). The CDR3 is 16 amino acids. The germline CDR1 and CDR2 sequences are SGDLS and YYNGEE. V lost 4 bases, J lost 8 bases, and 22 bases lay in between. The DNA for the CDR3 is TGTGCCAGCAGCCGCGATACCTTCCCCCCGAGGGATGAGCAGTTCTTC. It yields the protein CASSRDTFPPRDEQFF.

The J gene is TRBJ2-7, the V gene TRBV4-2, with 9 bases identical to TRBD2. The germline gives CDR1 LGHNA, CDR2 YNFKEQ. J gave up 2 bases and V 1 base, and 12 bases lay outside the gene matches. The CDR3 totals 18 residues. This chain's CDR3 is CASSQGPSGMGTAYEQYF. The CDR3 region has the DNA TGTGCCAGCAGCCAAGGCCCTAGCGGGATGGGTACCGCCTACGAGCAGTACTTC.

V is TRBV6-5 and J is TRBJ1-5; D remains ambiguous. Germline CDR1 MNHEY, CDR2 SVGAGI. CDR3 length equals 15 residues. V was clipped by 2 bases and J by 9 bases, with 17 bases between them. This CDR3 reads CASSYLVRTGWPQHF. CDR3 nucleotides: TGTGCCAGCAGTTACCTTGTTCGGACTGGATGGCCCCAGCATTTT.

A single count supports this clone. This chain uses TRBV6-5 with TRBJ2-5; TRBD1 matches 8 bases. The J call may be mistaken, given a closer DNA end match to TRBJ2-7. The CDR3 length is 15 residues. Germline CDR1 reads MNHEY; CDR2 reads SVGAGI. The CDR3 here is CASSYSWTGSYEQYF. The CDR3 DNA follows: TGTGCCAGCAGTTACTCTTGGACAGGGTCCTACGAGCAGTACTTC.